This TCR beta chain was sequenced in a study of blood T cell repertoires in COVID-19. Study-level background: T cells, B-cell-depleted T cells, or PBMCs provided the cDNA or gDNA that served as material.

In the authors' methods: Amplification of reference gene primers provided the estimated nucleated cell counts. Assay used: immunoSEQ multiplex PCR; TCRdb lists only in-frame clones, some missing. V and J calls and clone size are those listed in that table; D and trimming were worked out from the DNA. Among about 64,000 clones, around four fifths were seen once, and the ten largest hold 10% to 15%. With 6 bases clipped from V and 2 bases from J, the junction kept 4 bases outside the gene matches. Germline CDR1 is MNHEY and CDR2 is SVGEGT. CDR3 length: 16 residues. The sequence came from a human donor in a cohort sampled during active COVID-19. Sequenced input: peripheral blood. This chain joins TRBV6-2 or TRBV6-3 and TRBJ2-3; TRBD2 aligns across 14 bases. The CDR3 spells CASSRGLAGDTDTQYF. CDR3 bases: TGTGCCAGCAGCCGGGGACTAGCGGGGGACACAGATACGCAGTATTTT.